This paragraph covers one T cell receptor (beta chain) sequence. The antigen remains undetermined. V trimming: 5 bases; J trimming: 2 bases; junction bases outside the gene matches: 5. CDR3 length: 15 residues. The germline CDR1 and CDR2 sequences are SNHLY and FYNNEI. This sample was included in a study of T cell responses to AZD1222 COVID-19 vaccine. Sequencing was performed with immunoSEQ multiplex PCR; in TCRdb, only in-frame clones are kept and a portion is missing. The data hold about 120,000 clones, with approximately 83% observed a single time. General study points: When two AZD1222 doses had been given, Spike-specific TCR breadth and depth rose. Donors, mostly white British, included more females; clonal diversity was possibly underestimated. Epitopes outside B.1.351 and B.1.1.7 mutated regions reportedly drew nearly half of spike TCRs. At 160-218 and 743-854, vaccine-associated CD4 TCRs were dominant, and they spanned spike.

The TCR originated in an adult in good health. This rearrangement joins TRBV2 to TRBJ1-5; TRBD1 matches 8 bases. Sequencing was performed on peripheral blood, taken on day 0 of MenACWY control vaccination. Here the CDR3 DNA reads TGTGCCAGCAGTCGACAGGGGTTAGGCAATCAGCCCCAGCATTTT. It encodes CASSRQGLGNQPQHF. Full variable domain (missing parts from reference TRBV2 and TRBJ1-5): EPEVTQTPSHQVTQMGQEVILRCVPISNHLYFYWYRQILGQKVEFLVSFYNNEISEKSEIFDDQFSVERPDGSNFTLKIRSTKLEDSAMYFCASSRQGLGNQPQHFGDGTRLSIL.